The 25 T cell receptor beta chains below come from one sample, sequenced in a study of blood T cell repertoires in COVID-19. Only in-frame clones appear in the TCRdb table, and some are missing; sequencing was by immunoSEQ multiplex PCR. The table lists about 120,000 clones, 85% of them singletons, with about 11% in the top ten. Input material: peripheral blood. All receptors come from an elderly man with acute or convalescent COVID-19.

The CDR3 reads CASSMGRRGHEFF. Here the CDR3 DNA reads TGTGCCAGTAGTATGGGGAGAAGGGGACATGAGTTCTTC. The chain links TRBV19 to TRBJ2-1; weak D call: TRBD1 (6 bases). V dropped 3 bases and J dropped 14 bases, with 17 bases sitting between them. This CDR3 region has 13 residues. Germline CDR1 and CDR2: LNHDA and SQIVND (reference sequence).

The rearrangement links TRBV2 to TRBJ2-7; possibly TRBD2 for D (6 bases). Germline CDR1 SNHLY, CDR2 FYNNEI. Trimming took off 8 bases at V and 6 bases at J, with 20 bases between the two ends. The CDR3 has 14 amino acids. The CDR3 loop reads CASHRESVTVEQYF. The CDR3, as DNA: TGTGCCAGCCACCGGGAGTCCGTTACGGTCGAGCAGTACTTC.

The chain recombines TRBV6-5 with TRBJ2-3, with D maybe TRBD2 (7 bases). The ends were cut back, 4 bases at V and 5 bases at J, with 16 bases in the middle. This CDR3 has 15 residues. Germline assignment: CDR1 MNHEY and CDR2 SVGAGI. CDR3 in DNA: TGTGCCAGCAGTTGGGGGGGGCTTGGCGAAGATACGCAGTATTTT. Protein product: CASSWGGLGEDTQYF.

The J gene is TRBJ2-5, the V gene TRBV6-2 or TRBV6-3; no reliable D call. Germline CDR1 reads MNHEY; CDR2 reads SVGEGT. This CDR3 is 14 amino acids long. V gave up 4 bases and J gave up 2 bases, with 11 bases separating them. The DNA for the CDR3 is TGTGCCAGCAGTTTTGTGACATCACAAGAGACCCAGTACTTC. Its translation: CASSFVTSQETQYF.

This clone has a count of ten or more. J is TRBJ2-7 and V is TRBV6-5; 8 nucleotides align to TRBD2. The J segment lost 0 bases and the V segment lost 0 bases, leaving 4 bases of the junction unmatched. CDR1 and CDR2 from the germline V gene are MNHEY and SVGAGI. The CDR3 is made up of 16 amino acids. This chain's CDR3 is CASSYSSGGFSYEQYF. The CDR3 coding sequence is TGTGCCAGCAGTTACTCCAGCGGGGGATTCTCCTACGAGCAGTACTTC.

V is TRBV5-1 and J is TRBJ1-2; 11 bases agree with TRBD1. Germline-derived CDR1 and CDR2 are SGHRS and YFSETQ. V shed 4 bases and J 5 bases; nucleotides not matched to a gene: 7. This CDR3 has 15 amino acids. The CDR3 is CASSIGQGAGYGYTF. The CDR3 nucleotides are TGCGCCAGCAGCATCGGACAGGGGGCAGGGTATGGCTACACCTTC.

The table lists this clone with a count of one. The J gene is TRBJ2-1, the V gene TRBV6-5; a weak D match, TRBD1 (5 bases). From germline, CDR1 is MNHEY and CDR2 SVGAGI. V was clipped by 6 bases and J by 4 bases, with 16 bases between them. This CDR3 contains 15 residues. The CDR3 loop is CASRDKMTEYNEQFF. The CDR3 nucleotides are TGTGCCAGCAGGGACAAAATGACGGAATACAATGAGCAGTTCTTC.

This chain uses TRBV10-3 with TRBJ2-1, with no clear D. Germline CDR1 is ENHRY and CDR2 is SYGVKD. Trimming cost V 0 bases and J 6 bases, with 3 bases left between them. This CDR3 spans 12 amino acids. CDR3: CAISESANEQFF. CDR3 bases: TGTGCCATCAGTGAGTCAGCCAATGAGCAGTTCTTC.

This clone was detected only once. This chain connects TRBV7-3 to TRBJ1-1; D is unresolved. Trimming removed 5 bases at V and 1 base at J, with 11 bases between. This CDR3 region has 14 residues. Germline CDR1 and CDR2: SGHTA and FQGTGA. CDR3 nucleotides: TGTGCCAGCAGCCCCGGACTGGGGAACACTGAAGCTTTCTTT. Protein sequence: CASSPGLGNTEAFF.

The chain is built from TRBV6-5 and TRBJ2-2; perhaps TRBD1 as D (5 bases). The CDR3 contains 15 residues. The V gene lost 6 bases and the J gene lost 0 bases, with 11 bases spanning the gap. CDR1 is MNHEY and CDR2 is SVGAGI in the germline V gene. CDR3 in amino acids: CASSQGVSNTGELFF. The CDR3 bases are TGTGCCAGCAGCCAAGGGGTATCGAACACCGGGGAGCTGTTTTTT.

Only a few counts were recorded for this clone. V and J are TRBV6-5 and TRBJ2-7; tentative D call: TRBD2 (6 bases). V lost 0 bases to trimming and J lost 6 bases, with 15 bases between them. This CDR3 has 15 residues. Germline V gene data show CDR1 as MNHEY and CDR2 as SVGAGI. CDR3 region: CASSYSPGLDGEQYF. CDR3 coding DNA: TGTGCCAGCAGTTACTCTCCGGGACTGGACGGCGAGCAGTACTTC.

The CDR3 nucleotides are TGTGCCATCCTCGACAGCTCCTACGAGCAGTACTTC. This encodes CAILDSSYEQYF. The chain is built from TRBV10-3 and TRBJ2-7; D perhaps matches TRBD1 (5 bases). The V gene's germline CDR1 is ENHRY and CDR2 SYGVKD. This CDR3 comprises 12 residues. Trimming took off 8 bases at V and 0 bases at J, with 8 bases between the two ends.

This chain uses TRBV24-1 with TRBJ1-2; D is perhaps TRBD1 (5 bases). V lost 5 bases and J 5 bases, leaving 11 bases between the germline ends. Germline loops: CDR1 KGHDR, CDR2 SFDVKD. The CDR3 has 13 amino acids. The CDR3: CATSGGRAYGYTF. In nucleotides, the CDR3 is TGTGCCACCAGTGGGGGCAGGGCGTATGGCTACACCTTC.

The chain combines TRBV3-1 (or the pseudogene TRBV3-2) with TRBJ1-5; 8 bases match TRBD1. Unmatched junction bases numbered 3, after V lost 1 base and J lost 4 bases. Germline V gene sequence: CDR1 LGHDT, CDR2 YNNKEL (reference sequence). The length of the CDR3 is 15 residues. The CDR3: CASSQGTGINQPQHF. The CDR3 bases are TGTGCCAGCAGCCAAGGGACAGGGATAAATCAGCCCCAGCATTTT.

The chain has TRBV9 and TRBJ2-2, with 10 bases aligning to TRBD2. CDR1 is SGDLS, CDR2 YYNGEE, per germline. The junction had 8 bases not matched to a gene; V was cut back by 0 bases and J by 6 bases. The CDR3 consists of 17 residues. The DNA of the CDR3 is TGTGCCAGCAGCGTAGAAGCGAGCGGGAGGGCCCCCGGGGAGCTGTTTTTT. Its translation is CASSVEASGRAPGELFF.

This chain links TRBV7-8 with TRBJ2-6; tentative D call: TRBD2 (6 bases). The V gene's germline CDR1 is SGHVS and CDR2 FQNEAQ. The V and J ends lost 3 bases and 0 bases respectively, with 12 bases between them. This CDR3 contains 17 residues. The chain's CDR3 is CASSLLAATSGANVLTF. CDR3 DNA sequence: TGTGCCAGCAGCTTGTTAGCGGCCACCTCTGGGGCCAACGTCCTGACTTTC.

The gene calls are TRBV3-1 (or the pseudogene TRBV3-2) and TRBJ2-1, with 8 bases fitting TRBD2. The V gene end was trimmed by 7 bases and the J gene end by 0 bases; junction bases not matched to a gene: 8. The V gene's germline CDR1 is LGHDT and CDR2 YNNKEL (reference sequence). The CDR3 contains 16 residues. The DNA of the CDR3 is TGTGCCAGCAAATTTAGCGGGACCTTCTCCTACAATGAGCAGTTCTTC. Translation: CASKFSGTFSYNEQFF.

The V call is TRBV5-3, the J call TRBJ1-3, with D perhaps TRBD1 (6 bases). TRBV5-3 is designated an ORF whose function remains uncertain. CDR3 length: 17 residues. The V end lost 0 bases, the J end lost 1 base, and 14 bases lay between the germline ends. This CDR3 is CARSLGRGAPSGNTIYF. CDR3 nucleotides: TGTGCCAGAAGCTTGGGGCGGGGGGCCCCTTCTGGAAACACCATATATTTT.

This rearrangement joins TRBV5-4 to TRBJ2-5, with 14 bases fitting TRBD2. The CDR3 is 18 residues long. Trimming took 3 bases from V and 0 from J; bases not matched to a gene: 7. CDR1 is SGHNT and CDR2 is YYREEE in the germline V gene (reference sequence). The CDR3 here is CASSSPGLAGANQETQYF. As DNA, the CDR3 is TGTGCCAGCAGCTCTCCGGGACTAGCGGGAGCAAACCAAGAGACCCAGTACTTC.

The chain is built from TRBV6-5 and TRBJ1-5, with TRBD1 identical over 9 bases. Germline CDR1 MNHEY, CDR2 SVGAGI. The V segment lost 6 bases and the J segment 4 bases; nucleotides outside the gene matches: 7. This CDR3 is 15 amino acids long. The CDR3 DNA sequence: TGTGCCAGCAGACAAACAGGGGGCGGAAATCAGCCCCAGCATTTT. Protein product: CASRQTGGGNQPQHF.

The rearrangement joins TRBV9 to TRBJ2-7, with 9 bases matching TRBD2. The CDR3 is made up of 14 amino acids. CDR1 is SGDLS, CDR2 YYNGEE, per germline. After removal of 2 bases from V and 3 bases from J, the junction contained 3 bases not matched to a gene. CDR3 sequence (DNA): TGTGCCAGCAGCGTCGATAGCGGGGGCTACGAGCAGTACTTC. This codes for CASSVDSGGYEQYF.

This rearrangement joins TRBV7-9 to TRBJ2-3, with TRBD2 matching 9 bases. Unmatched junction bases numbered 8, after V lost 4 bases and J lost 3 bases. The CDR3 runs to 16 residues. Germline assignment: CDR1 SEHNR and CDR2 FQNEAQ (reference sequence). The DNA of the CDR3 is TGTGCCAGCAGCTCCTATAGCGGGGGCCGTACAGATACGCAGTATTTT. This gives the protein CASSSYSGGRTDTQYF.

CDR3 region: CASSPGTQFYEQYF. CDR3 DNA sequence: TGTGCCAGCTCACCAGGAACACAGTTCTACGAGCAGTACTTC. The chain employs TRBV18 and TRBJ2-7; no clear D gene. The CDR3 contains 14 residues. The V and J ends lost 2 bases and 3 bases respectively, with 11 bases between them. Germline V lookup: CDR1 KGHSH, CDR2 LQKENI.

This chain connects TRBV7-3 to TRBJ1-1; the D gene is possibly TRBD1 (5 bases). Germline values: CDR1 SGHTA, CDR2 FQGTGA. The V gene lost 2 bases and the J gene lost 1 base, with 8 bases spanning the gap. The CDR3 totals 14 residues. Here the CDR3 reads CASSLQGPNTEAFF. In DNA, the CDR3 is TGTGCCAGCAGCTTACAGGGCCCGAACACTGAAGCTTTCTTT.

This chain connects TRBV11-2 to TRBJ1-1, with TRBD1 matching over 11 bases. From germline, CDR1 is SGHAT and CDR2 FQNNGV. The trim removed 5 bases at V and 4 bases at J, leaving 6 bases unmatched. The CDR3 is 15 amino acids. The CDR3 reads CASSPDRGRATEAFF. The CDR3, as DNA: TGTGCCAGCAGCCCGGACAGGGGGCGCGCCACTGAAGCTTTCTTT.